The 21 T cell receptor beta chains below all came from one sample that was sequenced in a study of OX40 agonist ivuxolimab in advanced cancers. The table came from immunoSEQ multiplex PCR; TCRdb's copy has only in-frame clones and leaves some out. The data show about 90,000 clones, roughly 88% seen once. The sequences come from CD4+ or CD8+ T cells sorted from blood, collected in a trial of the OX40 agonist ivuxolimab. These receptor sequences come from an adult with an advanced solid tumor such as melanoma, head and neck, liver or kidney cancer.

The CDR3 DNA reads TGTGCCAGCAGTCCCAGGGGGTTGTACACTGAAGCTTTCTTT. Protein sequence: CASSPRGLYTEAFF. The chain is built from TRBV6-5 and TRBJ1-1; TRBD1 aligns across 7 bases. Losses at the gene ends were 5 bases for V and 3 bases for J; bases not matched to a gene: 6. CDR1 is MNHEY and CDR2 is SVGAGI in the germline V gene. CDR3 length: 14 amino acids.

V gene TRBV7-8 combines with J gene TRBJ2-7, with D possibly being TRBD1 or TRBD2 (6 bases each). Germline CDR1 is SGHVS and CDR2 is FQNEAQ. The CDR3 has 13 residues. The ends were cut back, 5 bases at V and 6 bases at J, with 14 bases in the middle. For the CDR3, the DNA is TGTGCCAGCAGCCCCTGGGGGGCTTCCGAGCAGTACTTC. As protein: CASSPWGASEQYF.

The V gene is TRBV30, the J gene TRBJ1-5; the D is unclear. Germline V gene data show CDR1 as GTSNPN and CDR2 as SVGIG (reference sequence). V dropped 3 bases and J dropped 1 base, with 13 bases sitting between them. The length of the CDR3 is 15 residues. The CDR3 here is CAWSGGSLSNQPQHF. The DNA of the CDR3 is TGTGCCTGGAGCGGTGGTAGTTTAAGCAATCAGCCCCAGCATTTT. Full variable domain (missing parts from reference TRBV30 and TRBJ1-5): SQTIHQWPATLVQPVGSPLSLECTVEGTSNPNLYWYRQAAGRGLQLLFYSVGIGQISSEVPQNLSASRPQDRQFILSSKKLLLSDSGFYLCAWSGGSLSNQPQHFGDGTRLSIL.

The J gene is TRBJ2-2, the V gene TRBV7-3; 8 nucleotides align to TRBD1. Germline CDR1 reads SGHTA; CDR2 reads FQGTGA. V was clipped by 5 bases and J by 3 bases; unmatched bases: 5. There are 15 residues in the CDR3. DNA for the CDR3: TGTGCCAGCAGCCCCGGGACAGGTTACACCGGGGAGCTGTTTTTT. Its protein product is CASSPGTGYTGELFF.

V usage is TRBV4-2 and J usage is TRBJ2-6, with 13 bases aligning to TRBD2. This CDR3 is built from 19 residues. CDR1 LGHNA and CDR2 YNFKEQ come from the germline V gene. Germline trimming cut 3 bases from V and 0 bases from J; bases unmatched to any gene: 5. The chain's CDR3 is CASSHRTSGSPSGANVLTF. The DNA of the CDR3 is TGTGCCAGCAGCCATCGGACTAGCGGGAGCCCCTCTGGGGCCAACGTCCTGACTTTC.

This CDR3 reads CASSPPRRVQGEQFF. The CDR3 region has the DNA TGTGCCAGCTCACCACCGAGGAGGGTTCAAGGAGAGCAGTTCTTC. The rearrangement links TRBV18 to TRBJ2-1; D might be TRBD2 (6 bases). The CDR3 is made up of 15 amino acids. Per the germline V gene, CDR1 is KGHSH and CDR2 is LQKENI. V was cut by 0 bases and J by 10 bases, with 16 bases left in between.

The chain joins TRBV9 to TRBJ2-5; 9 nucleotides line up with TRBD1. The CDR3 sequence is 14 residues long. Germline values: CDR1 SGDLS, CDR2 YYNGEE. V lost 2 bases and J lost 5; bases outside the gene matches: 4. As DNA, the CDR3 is TGTGCCAGCAGCGTCACAGGGGGCAAGGAGACCCAGTACTTC. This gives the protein CASSVTGGKETQYF.

This CDR3 reads CASSTWGVGTEAFF. The CDR3, as DNA: TGTGCCAGCAGTACTTGGGGGGTGGGCACTGAAGCTTTCTTT. The V call is TRBV2, the J call TRBJ1-1, with D perhaps TRBD1 (5 bases). The V gene lost 5 bases and the J gene lost 4 bases, with 14 bases spanning the gap. The germline V gene has CDR1 SNHLY and CDR2 FYNNEI. The CDR3 spans 14 residues.

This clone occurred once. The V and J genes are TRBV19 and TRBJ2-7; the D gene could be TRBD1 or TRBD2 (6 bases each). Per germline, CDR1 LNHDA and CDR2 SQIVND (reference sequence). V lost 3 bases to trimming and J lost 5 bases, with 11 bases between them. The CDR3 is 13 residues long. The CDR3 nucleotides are TGTGCCAGTAGTATTCCGGGGGCGCACGAGCAGTACTTC. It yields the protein CASSIPGAHEQYF.

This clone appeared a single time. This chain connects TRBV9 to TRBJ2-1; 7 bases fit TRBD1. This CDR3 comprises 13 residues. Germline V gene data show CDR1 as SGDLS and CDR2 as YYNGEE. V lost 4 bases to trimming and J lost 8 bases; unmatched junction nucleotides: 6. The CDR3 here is CASSLPTGYEQFF. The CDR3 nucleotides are TGTGCCAGCAGCCTACCGACAGGGTATGAGCAGTTCTTC.

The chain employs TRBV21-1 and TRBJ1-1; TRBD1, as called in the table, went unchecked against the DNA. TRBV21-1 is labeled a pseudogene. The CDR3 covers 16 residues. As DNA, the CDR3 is TGTGCCAGCAGCAAAGCGGGACAGGGGAAGGACACTGAAGCTTTCTTT. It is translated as CASSKAGQGKDTEAFF.

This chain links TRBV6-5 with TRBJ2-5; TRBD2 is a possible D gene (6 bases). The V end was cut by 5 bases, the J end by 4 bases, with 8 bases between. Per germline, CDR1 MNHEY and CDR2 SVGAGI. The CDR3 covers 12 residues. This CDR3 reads CASSTGVETQYF. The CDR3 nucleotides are TGTGCCAGCAGTACGGGGGTAGAGACCCAGTACTTC.

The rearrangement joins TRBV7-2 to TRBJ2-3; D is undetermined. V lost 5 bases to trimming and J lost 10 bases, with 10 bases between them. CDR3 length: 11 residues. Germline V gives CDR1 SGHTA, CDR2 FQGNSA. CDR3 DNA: TGTGCCAGCAGCAACCCGAGACCGCAGTATTTT. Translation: CASSNPRPQYF.

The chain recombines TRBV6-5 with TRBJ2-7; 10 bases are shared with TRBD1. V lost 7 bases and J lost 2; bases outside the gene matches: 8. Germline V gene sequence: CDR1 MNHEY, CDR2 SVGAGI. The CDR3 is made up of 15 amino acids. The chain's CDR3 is CASTKTGTGAYEQYF. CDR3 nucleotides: TGTGCCAGCACCAAGACCGGGACAGGGGCCTACGAGCAGTACTTC.

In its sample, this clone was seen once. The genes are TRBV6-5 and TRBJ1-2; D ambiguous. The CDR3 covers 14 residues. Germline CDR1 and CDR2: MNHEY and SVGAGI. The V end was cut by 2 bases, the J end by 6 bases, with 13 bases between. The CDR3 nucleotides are TGTGCCAGCAGTTACGGCTCAACGGGTAATGGCTACACCTTC. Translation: CASSYGSTGNGYTF.

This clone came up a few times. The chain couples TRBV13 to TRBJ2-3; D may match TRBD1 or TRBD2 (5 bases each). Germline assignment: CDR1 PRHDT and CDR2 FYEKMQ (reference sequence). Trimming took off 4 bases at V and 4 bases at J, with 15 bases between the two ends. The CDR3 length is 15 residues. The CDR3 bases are TGTGCCAGCAGCTCCAGGGTGGGACGAGCAGATACGCAGTATTTT. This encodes CASSSRVGRADTQYF.

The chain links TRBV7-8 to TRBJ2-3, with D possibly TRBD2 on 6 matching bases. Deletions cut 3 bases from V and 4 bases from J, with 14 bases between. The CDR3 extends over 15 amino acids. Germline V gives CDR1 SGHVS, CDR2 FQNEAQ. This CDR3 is CASSFSGRPPDTQYF. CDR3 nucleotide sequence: TGTGCCAGCAGCTTTAGTGGGAGGCCCCCAGATACGCAGTATTTT. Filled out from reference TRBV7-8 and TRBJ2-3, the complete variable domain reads GAGVSQSPRYKVAKRGQDVALRCDPISGHVSLFWYQQALGQGPEFLTYFQNEAQLDKSGLPSDRFFAERPEGSVSTLKIQRTQQEDSAVYLCASSFSGRPPDTQYFGPGTRLTVL.

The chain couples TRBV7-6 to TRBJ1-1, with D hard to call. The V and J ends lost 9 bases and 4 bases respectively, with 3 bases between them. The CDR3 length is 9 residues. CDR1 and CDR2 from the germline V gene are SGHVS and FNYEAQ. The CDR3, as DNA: TGTGCCAGAAGCACTGAAGCTTTCTTT. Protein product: CARSTEAFF.

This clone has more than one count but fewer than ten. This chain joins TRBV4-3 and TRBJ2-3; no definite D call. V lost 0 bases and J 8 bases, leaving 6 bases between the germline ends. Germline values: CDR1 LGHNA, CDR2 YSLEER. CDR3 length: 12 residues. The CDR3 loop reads CASSQDKGTQYF. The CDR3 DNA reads TGCGCCAGCAGCCAAGATAAGGGTACGCAGTATTTT.

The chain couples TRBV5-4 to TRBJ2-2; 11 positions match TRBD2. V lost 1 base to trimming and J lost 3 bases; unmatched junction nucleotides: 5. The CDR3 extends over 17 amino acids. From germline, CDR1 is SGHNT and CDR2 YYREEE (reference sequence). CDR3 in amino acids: CASSLTSGRYHTGELFF. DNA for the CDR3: TGTGCCAGCAGCTTGACTAGCGGGAGATACCACACCGGGGAGCTGTTTTTT.

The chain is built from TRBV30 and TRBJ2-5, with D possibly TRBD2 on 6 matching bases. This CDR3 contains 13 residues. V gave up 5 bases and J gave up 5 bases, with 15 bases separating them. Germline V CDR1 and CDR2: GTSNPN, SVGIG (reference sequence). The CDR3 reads CAWDPGLRETQYF. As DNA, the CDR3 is TGTGCCTGGGACCCAGGACTAAGGGAGACCCAGTACTTC.